In this sample, the clone carrying this T cell receptor (beta chain) turned up a few times. Its cognate antigen is unknown. These data originate in a study of beta chain features in type 1 diabetes. Whole-study results and caveats: VDJ junctions in type 1 diabetes patients carried more deletions and fewer insertions.

Sort purity for all populations was recorded as exceeding 98%. After removal of 2 bases from V and 5 bases from J, the junction contained 5 bases not matched to a gene. Germline V gene data show CDR1 as SGDLS and CDR2 as YYNGEE. The CDR3 length is 16 residues. Every isolated RNA sample was fully reverse transcribed, so sequencing captured expressed TCRB transcripts. This table comes from immunoSEQ multiplex PCR, and its TCRdb copy is limited to in-frame clones, with some not included. The table shows 600,000 to 650,000 clones, with 15% occurring only once. The V and J genes are TRBV9 and TRBJ2-1; 12 positions match TRBD2. The sequencing sample was made of naive CD4+ T cells from blood. The sequence was collected from a man younger than 30 in good health. Written as DNA, the CDR3 is TGTGCCAGCAGCGTGGCCGGACTAGCGGGAAACAATGAGCAGTTCTTC. Protein sequence: CASSVAGLAGNNEQFF.